Listed below are T cell receptor beta chains from one sample, sequenced in a study of blood T cell repertoires in COVID-19. The protocol was immunoSEQ multiplex PCR, while the TCRdb copy is restricted to in-frame clones and leaves out a portion. The sample lists 85,000 to 95,000 clones, more than 75% occurring once. The source material was peripheral blood. The receptors were gathered from a man between 70 and 80 years old with acute or convalescent COVID-19. Both conserved end residues are part of each CDR3. The order of the fields is J gene, V gene, CDR3 protein.

TRBJ2-5,TRBV7-9,CASSLDGDLETQYF
TRBJ2-1,TRBV7-9,CASSLVLAAEQFF
TRBJ1-2,TRBV2,CASSEWGVDYGYTF
TRBJ1-4,TRBV3-1/TRBV3-2,CASSPWDRGGTSTNEKLFF
TRBJ2-2,TRBV24-1,CATSDLRLPTGDTGELFF
TRBJ2-2,TRBV7-2,CASSLRLAGVGGELFF
TRBJ2-3,TRBV10-3,CAISAYGGSTDTQYF
TRBJ1-4,TRBV7-9,CASSGTGGINEKLFF
TRBJ2-1,TRBV5-1,CASTSGTGNNEQFF
TRBJ1-2,TRBV4-1,CASSQEDRSNYGYTF
TRBJ2-2,TRBV5-6,CASSPRTGNTGELFF
TRBJ2-1,TRBV12-3/TRBV12-4,CASSPYSYNEQFF
TRBJ2-2,TRBV6-6,CASSYSRGSWTGELFF
TRBJ2-1,TRBV5-1,CASSLAGVVSREQFF
TRBJ2-2,TRBV7-9,CASSWTVNTGELFF
TRBJ2-1,TRBV2,CASKEIPGLAENEQFF
TRBJ1-3,TRBV28,CASSLGGSGNTIYF
TRBJ1-1,TRBV2,CASSERERMVTEAFF
TRBJ1-2,TRBV12-3/TRBV12-4,CASSYRYYGYTF
TRBJ1-1,TRBV5-1,CASSSLDSMNTEAFF
TRBJ2-2,TRBV5-4,CASSSRGPHTGELFF
TRBJ2-5,TRBV19,CASRDLTDFQETQYF
TRBJ2-5,TRBV24-1,CATSDLGTGQETQYF
TRBJ2-7,TRBV9,CASSVGTTSYEQYF
TRBJ1-3,TRBV18,CASSPRGNTIYF
TRBJ1-4,TRBV30,CAWSVYSFGLDREAEKLFF
TRBJ1-1,TRBV29-1,CSVTPGQGRTEAFF
TRBJ2-5,TRBV15,CATSRGPSRGTYQETQYF
TRBJ1-5,TRBV24-1,CATSLGANQPQHF
TRBJ1-2,TRBV7-8,CASSLGLAAGGYTF
TRBJ1-1,TRBV18,CASSRDSKSAAFF
TRBJ1-5,TRBV27,CASRPKGSFSQPQHF